A single sample gave rise to the 11 T cell receptor beta chains below, sequenced in a study of shared clonotypes between healthy human individuals (TCRdb year 2020). For the CD8 naive samples, CD45RO-negative cells were positively selected for CCR7, yielding a CD45RA+CCR7+ population from which TemRA cells were excluded. The protocol used for the library was the immunoSEQ multiplex PCR assay. In its TCRdb copy, this immuneACCESS table keeps in-frame sequences only and misses some clones. Where compared with another copy, unresolved V genes explain less than half of these, and the others have no known cause. Within this sample are about 2.1 million clones, with over 85% of them counted one time only. The top ten hold less than 2% of the sample. The specimen was naive CD8+ T cells from PBMCs. The cell subset or site label on this specimen signifies: CD45RA+CCR7+. All receptors derive from a young man in good health. Some clones in this sample may be carry-over from other donors' samples.

The rearrangement joins TRBV28 to TRBJ1-5, with D unclear. V lost 3 bases and J 0 bases, leaving 12 bases between the germline ends. CDR3 size: 16 residues. Per the germline V gene, CDR1 is MDHEN and CDR2 is SYDVKM. This chain's CDR3 is CASSFMTAYSNQPQHF. The CDR3 DNA is TGTGCCAGCAGTTTTATGACGGCTTATAGCAATCAGCCCCAGCATTTT. The entire variable domain, with the rest obtained from reference TRBV28 and TRBJ1-5, is as follows: DVKVTQSSRYLVKRTGEKVFLECVQDMDHENMFWYRQDPGLGLRLIYFSYDVKMKEKGDIPEGYSVSREKKERFSLILESASTNQTSMYLCASSFMTAYSNQPQHFGDGTRLSIL.

This clone was picked up one time. J is TRBJ1-1 and V is TRBV5-1, with a possible D match to TRBD1 (5 bases). Trimming took 7 bases from V and 0 from J, leaving 13 bases between them. The CDR3 covers 14 residues. CDR1 SGHRS and CDR2 YFSETQ come from the germline V gene. The CDR3 bases are TGCGCCAGCCGGGAGGGGAGGATGAACACTGAAGCTTTCTTT. This translates into CASREGRMNTEAFF.

About this clone itself: The same CDR3 also results from other DNA sequences found in this sample. The genes are TRBV27 and TRBJ2-7; possible D gene TRBD2, 5 bases. The CDR3 has 13 residues. V shed 3 bases and J shed 3 bases, with 9 bases lying between them. Germline CDR1 reads MNHEY; CDR2 reads SMNVEV (reference sequence). CDR3 loop: CASSFGLNYEQYF. The CDR3 DNA reads as TGTGCCAGCAGTTTCGGACTCAACTACGAGCAGTACTTC.

About this clone itself: Other DNA sequences from this sample encode an identical CDR3 as well. The chain employs TRBV7-9 and TRBJ1-1; D is possibly TRBD1 (6 bases). Deletions cut 5 bases from V and 7 bases from J, with 11 bases between. This CDR3 is built from 12 residues. Germline loops: CDR1 SEHNR, CDR2 FQNEAQ (reference sequence). The CDR3 region is CASSPQGIEAFF. The CDR3 nucleotides are TGTGCCAGCAGCCCCCAGGGGATTGAAGCTTTCTTT. Based on the CDR3 plus reference TRBV7-9 and TRBJ1-1, the full variable domain is DTGVSQNPRHKITKRGQNVTFRCDPISEHNRLYWYRQTLGQGPEFLTYFQNEAQLEKSRLLSDRFSAERPKGSFSTLEIQRTEQGDSAMYLCASSPQGIEAFFGQGTRLTVV.

The chain employs TRBV6-5 and TRBJ2-5; 13 bases map to TRBD2. CDR1 and CDR2 (germline): MNHEY, SVGAGI. The CDR3 is 16 residues long. The J segment lost 5 bases and the V segment lost 4 bases, leaving 7 bases of the junction unmatched. CDR3 amino acids: CASSSRTSGSSETQYF. The DNA for the CDR3 is TGTGCCAGCAGTTCTCGGACTAGCGGGAGTTCGGAGACCCAGTACTTC.

The rearrangement uses TRBV4-1 and TRBJ1-5; no definite D call. The germline V gene has CDR1 MGHRA and CDR2 YSYEKL. V shed 3 bases and J shed 5 bases, with 14 bases lying between them. The CDR3 consists of 15 residues. The CDR3, as DNA: TGCGCCAGCAGCCATTCGCTCCGCCCGGATCAGCCCCAGCATTTT. Residues: CASSHSLRPDQPQHF.

The genes are TRBV6-5 and TRBJ1-2, with D uncertain. V gave up 5 bases and J gave up 3 bases, with 10 bases separating them. The germline V gene has CDR1 MNHEY and CDR2 SVGAGI. This CDR3 spans 13 amino acids. Written as DNA, the CDR3 is TGTGCCAGCAGTCCGACGGGAGACTATGGCTACACCTTC. It codes for CASSPTGDYGYTF.

The chain has TRBV28 and TRBJ2-3; D is perhaps TRBD1 or TRBD2 (6 bases each). This CDR3 region has 16 residues. From germline, CDR1 is MDHEN and CDR2 SYDVKM. V gave up 1 base and J gave up 3 bases, with 14 bases separating them. The CDR3 sequence is CASSLLVQGGTDTQYF. The CDR3 coding sequence is TGTGCCAGCAGTTTATTAGTACAGGGAGGTACAGATACGCAGTATTTT.

The gene calls are TRBV5-1 and TRBJ2-2; D perhaps matches TRBD1 (5 bases). Trimming removed 2 bases at V and 1 base at J, with 9 bases between. CDR1 and CDR2 from the germline V gene are SGHRS and YFSETQ. The CDR3 is made up of 15 amino acids. The CDR3 DNA is TGCGCCAGCAGCTTTTTAGGGGAGAACACCGGGGAGCTGTTTTTT. Protein product: CASSFLGENTGELFF.

This chain connects TRBV27 to TRBJ2-5; D perhaps matches TRBD2 (5 bases). Trimming left V 3 bases short and J 4 bases short, with 9 bases between. CDR3 size: 13 residues. CDR1 is MNHEY, CDR2 SMNVEV, per germline (reference sequence). The CDR3 DNA follows: TGTGCCAGCAGTTTTCTAGGAGGAGAGACCCAGTACTTC. This codes for CASSFLGGETQYF.

V usage is TRBV9 and J usage is TRBJ2-1; 11 bases fit TRBD2. CDR1 is SGDLS, CDR2 YYNGEE, per germline. The CDR3 is 18 amino acids. The trim removed 4 bases at V and 4 bases at J, leaving 13 bases unmatched. The CDR3 DNA follows: TGTGCCAGCAGCAAGACGGGGAGCGGGACTAGCGGATACAATGAGCAGTTCTTC. It yields the protein CASSKTGSGTSGYNEQFF. The whole variable domain, remainder taken from reference TRBV9 and TRBJ2-1, is DSGVTQTPKHLITATGQRVTLRCSPRSGDLSVYWYQQSLDQGLQFLIQYYNGEERAKGNILERFSAQQFPDLHSELNLSSLELGDSALYFCASSKTGSGTSGYNEQFFGPGTRLTVL.